Below are 6 T cell receptor beta chains sequenced from a single sample in a study of regulatory T cells in long-lasting Graves disease. Time point in this sample: newly diagnosed GD, antithyroid drugs for less than 3 months. Researchers made the TCR library from RNA that was extracted from PBMCs. Arm-PCR of CDR3 regions and iRepertoire HTBI primers were the basis on which TCR beta libraries were built. TCRdb ran MiXCR on the multiplex PCR reads and lists one entry per CDR3 protein. The sample has hundreds of thousands of distinct CDR3 sequences, around 15% seen once. These same data were also listed under a study on T cells in Graves' hyperthyroidism and ophthalmopathy.

The source material was peripheral blood mononuclear cells (PBMCs), sampled at new diagnosis, from a patient treated with antithyroid drugs. These receptors all stem from a woman aged 40-65 years with Graves disease.

About this clonotype itself: A junction boundary mismatches the germline segment, possibly from a read error. The rearrangement links TRBV12-3 or TRBV12-4 to TRBJ2-5; TRBD1 matches 8 bases. The CDR3 length is 13 residues. Written as DNA, the CDR3 is TGTGTCAGCAGCGGACAGGGATTTGAGACCCAGTACTTC. Its protein product is CVSSGQGFETQYF.

The chain links TRBV6-5 to TRBJ1-1; tentative D call: TRBD1 (6 bases). The CDR3 is made up of 17 amino acids. The germline V and J ends were trimmed by 0 bases and 0 bases, with 14 bases remaining between them. Per germline, CDR1 MNHEY and CDR2 SVGAGI. The CDR3 loop is CASSYSISQGMNTEAFF. DNA of the CDR3: TGTGCCAGCAGTTACTCGATCAGCCAGGGGATGAACACTGAAGCTTTCTTT.

This rearrangement joins TRBV11-2 to TRBJ2-1, with D possibly being TRBD1 (5 bases). There are 15 residues in the CDR3. The germline V gene has CDR1 SGHAT and CDR2 FQNNGV. Trimming pared 2 bases from V and 7 bases from J, leaving 15 bases between. CDR3 DNA: TGTGCCAGCAGCTTAAGGTCAGGGCTCGGGAATGAGCAGTTCTTC. Encoded protein: CASSLRSGLGNEQFF.

This clonotype was recorded a few times. This chain uses TRBV20-1 with TRBJ2-1, with D possibly TRBD2 on 5 matching bases. CDR3 length: 16 amino acids. The V gene lost 3 bases and the J gene lost 0 bases, with 15 bases spanning the gap. Germline V gene data show CDR1 as DFQATT and CDR2 as SNEGSKA (reference sequence). This CDR3 reads CSARSESGYSYNEQFF. CDR3 in DNA: TGCAGTGCTAGGTCCGAAAGCGGCTACTCCTACAATGAGCAGTTCTTC.

In its sample, this clonotype was seen many times. V usage is TRBV7-9 and J usage is TRBJ2-1; the D is unclear. Germline values: CDR1 SEHNR, CDR2 FQNEAQ (reference sequence). This CDR3 is built from 12 residues. V gave up 7 bases and J gave up 7 bases, with 11 bases separating them. The CDR3 sequence: CASNPGGNEQFF. The CDR3 DNA reads as TGTGCCAGCAACCCTGGTGGTAATGAGCAGTTCTTC.

This clonotype was observed a few times. This chain connects TRBV20-1 to TRBJ1-1, with D perhaps matching TRBD1 (6 bases). The CDR3 consists of 13 residues. The ends were cut back, 6 bases at V and 5 bases at J, with 16 bases in the middle. The germline V gene has CDR1 DFQATT and CDR2 SNEGSKA (reference sequence). The CDR3 loop reads CSAKGGGLTEAFF. DNA for the CDR3: TGCAGTGCCAAGGGAGGGGGGTTAACTGAAGCTTTCTTT.